This T cell receptor beta chain is from a study of T cells expressing NK-cell markers. Study in general: From sorted CD3+CD56+NKG2C+, CD3+CD56+NKG2C- and CD3+CD56-NKG2C+ T cells came the TCR beta repertoires.

A note on this clonotype: Its specificity is unknown.

Study results and limitations: Dominant NKG2C+ clonotypes were found to form about 1.0-7.5% of CD8+ T cells in about 6 donors.

Researchers built TCR beta cDNA using 5'RACE template switching with UMIs. TCRdb processed the 5' RACE reads again and assigns one entry to each CDR3 protein, with no DNA. The sample totals a few hundred thousand distinct CDR3 sequences. The sequence derives from a man aged 18 to 69 in good health. Sequencing was done on a sample of blood T cells: a sorted CD56 or NKG2C T cell subset, CD4+ or CD8+ T cells, or bulk PBMC T cells (not recorded which).

This CDR3 is CSAPDRGRREQYF. This chain connects TRBV20-1 to TRBJ2-7; the TCRdb D gene call, TRBD1, has no DNA to confirm it. In germline, CDR1 is DFQATT, CDR2 SNEGSKA (reference sequence). The CDR3 is 13 amino acids.